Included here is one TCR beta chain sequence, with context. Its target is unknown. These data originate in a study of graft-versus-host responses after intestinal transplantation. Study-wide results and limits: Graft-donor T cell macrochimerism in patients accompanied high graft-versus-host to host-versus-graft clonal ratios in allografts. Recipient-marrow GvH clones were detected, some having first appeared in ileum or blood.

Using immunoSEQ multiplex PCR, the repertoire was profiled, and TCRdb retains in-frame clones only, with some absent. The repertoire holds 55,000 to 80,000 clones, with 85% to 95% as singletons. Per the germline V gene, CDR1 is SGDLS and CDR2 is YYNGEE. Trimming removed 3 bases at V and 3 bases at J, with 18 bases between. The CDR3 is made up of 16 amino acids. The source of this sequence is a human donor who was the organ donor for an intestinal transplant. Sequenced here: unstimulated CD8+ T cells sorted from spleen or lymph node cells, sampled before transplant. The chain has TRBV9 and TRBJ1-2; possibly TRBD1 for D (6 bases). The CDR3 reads CASSEERQVRHYGYTF. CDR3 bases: TGTGCCAGCAGCGAAGAGAGACAGGTGCGGCACTATGGCTACACCTTC.